This T cell receptor beta chain was documented in a study of blood T cells in healthy people across ages. For every donor, a draw yielded roughly 10 milliliters of peripheral blood. Next came a second PCR, run for about 6 to 12 cycles, which used a sample-barcoded 5' primer along with a J-beta primer mix. Every molecule of cDNA carried a tag from a template-switch adaptor with 12 random nucleotides. TCRdb itself ran the 5' RACE reads through MiXCR, one entry per CDR3 protein. The sample includes 1.5 million to 2 million distinct CDR3 sequences, about 50% of them seen just once. Overall study findings and caveats: Roughly linear declines in TCR beta diversity per million T cells occurred with age. Investigators viewed diversity estimates from one million T cells as underestimates, the study reported.

Note on this clonotype: The antigen is not known.

There are 18 residues in the CDR3. V gave up 5 bases and J gave up 0 bases, with 20 bases separating them. Germline loops: CDR1 MNHEY, CDR2 SMNVEV (reference sequence). Sequencing was performed on blood. The chain joins TRBV27 to TRBJ1-5, with D possibly TRBD1 on 5 matching bases. The TCR was taken from a woman in her 40s in good health. In DNA, the CDR3 is TGTGCCAGCAGTCAAACAAGGGTCAACAGGCATAGCAATCAGCCCCAGCATTTT. Protein sequence: CASSQTRVNRHSNQPQHF.